This T cell receptor beta chain originates from a study of T-cell memory formation after mild COVID-19. With respect to this clonotype: Its antigen is not known.

Findings of the study overall: Clones contracting day 15 to 85 were balanced CD4/CD8; later expanders leaned CD4+.

The V and J ends lost 0 bases and 4 bases respectively, with 12 bases between them. CDR1 and CDR2 (germline): MNHEY, SVGAGI. The CDR3 covers 15 residues. TCRdb passed the 5' RACE reads through MiXCR, listing each CDR3 protein once. The sample shows 380,000 or so distinct CDR3 sequences, approximately 14% of them seen only once. Source material: PBMCs or a T cell subset sorted from them (not recorded which). The chain has TRBV6-5 and TRBJ2-5; no reliable D call. The sequence was collected from a man between 18 and 29 years old who had mild COVID-19 (a few samples of this study predate the infection). Cell type and time point are not known. The CDR3 region has the DNA TGTGCCAGCAGTTACTCGTCGGCCTATCGAGAGACCCAGTACTTC. It encodes CASSYSSAYRETQYF.